These T cell receptor beta chains were read from a single sample in a study of blood T cells in healthy people across ages. Via MiXCR, TCRdb re-called the 5' RACE reads, giving one row per CDR3 protein. The table has around 1,000,000 distinct CDR3 sequences, under 30% seen once; the top ten hold approximately 0.71%. These sequences were also reported in another study, on T cells of mothers and their children.

The material sequenced was blood. These receptors were obtained from a girl aged 2 to 10 in good health. The CDR3 runs from the conserved cysteine through the conserved F or W. A D gene is named only where the DNA matches it firmly. Expanded clones get a size class; other rows say once, few or many, or leave the size out.

clone size	J gene	V gene	D gene	CDR3 DNA	CDR3 protein
-	TRBJ2-1	TRBV7-3	-	TGTGCCAGCAGCTTACTTGGGGGGAGCGAGCAGTTCTTC	CASSLLGGSEQFF
-	TRBJ1-1	TRBV19	-	TGTGCCAGTAGCATAGATGGGGGGCCATGGAACACTGAAGCTTTCTTT	CASSIDGGPWNTEAFF
-	TRBJ1-1	TRBV5-1	-	TGCGCCAGCAGCTTGGATGCACTAATGAACACTGAAGCTTTCTTT	CASSLDALMNTEAFF
few	TRBJ2-5	TRBV10-3	-	TGTGCCATCAGTGAGTCAAGGGGAGAGACCCAGTACTTC	CAISESRGETQYF
few	TRBJ2-5	TRBV25-1	-	TGTGCCAGCAGTGAATCTCCCAGAATCGGCTTAGTGGTAGAGACCCAGTACTTC	CASSESPRIGLVVETQYF
-	TRBJ1-5	TRBV7-6	-	TGTGCCAGCAGCTTAGAGGCAGGGGCCACTAATCAGCCCCAGCATTTT	CASSLEAGATNQPQHF
-	TRBJ2-1	TRBV14	-	TGTGCCAGCAGCCAAAAAGCCCCCTCCTACAATGAGCAGTTCTTC	CASSQKAPSYNEQFF
-	TRBJ1-6	TRBV6-9	-	TGTGCCAGCAGTTATTCGTTGACCGATTCACCCCTCCACTTT	CASSYSLTDSPLHF
-	TRBJ2-3	TRBV7-9	TRBD2	TGTGCCAGCAGCTCCGTGAATAGCGGGTCAGGAGATACGCAGTATTTT	CASSSVNSGSGDTQYF
few	TRBJ2-5	TRBV4-3	TRBD2	TGCGCCAGCAGCCAAGTCGTCCGAGCGGGGGGAGATCAAGAGACCCAGTACTTC	CASSQVVRAGGDQETQYF
-	TRBJ1-1	TRBV15	-	TGTGCCACCAGGGATCCAGATTCGAACACTGAAGCTTTCTTT	CATRDPDSNTEAFF
few	TRBJ2-4	TRBV6-5	-	TGTGCCAGTAACTCGGGAAACATTCAGTACTTC	CASNSGNIQYF
few	TRBJ2-1	TRBV19	-	TGTGCCAGTAGTAAGGATGGATGGAATGAGCAGTTCTTC	CASSKDGWNEQFF
-	TRBJ2-1	TRBV19	-	TGTGCCAGTAGGTCCCAGGGAGGTGGCTATGAGCAGTTCTTC	CASRSQGGGYEQFF
-	TRBJ2-2	TRBV12-3/TRBV12-4	-	TGTGCCAGCAGTGTGGGGACCGGGGAGCTGCTTTTT	CASSVGTGELLF
few	TRBJ2-5	TRBV9	TRBD1	TGTGCTAGCAGCACCGGGACAGGGGGCTTGGAGACCCAGTACTTC	CASSTGTGGLETQYF
-	TRBJ1-1	TRBV28	-	TGTGCCAGCCGATTGATGAGGGATGAAGCTTTCTTT	CASRLMRDEAFF
-	TRBJ2-3	TRBV20-1	-	TGCAGTGCTAGAATCTGGGACGGCCATGGCACAGATACGCAGTATTTT	CSARIWDGHGTDTQYF
-	TRBJ2-5	TRBV3-1	TRBD2	TGCGCCAGCAGACCTAGCGGGGTGGAGACCCAGTACTTC	CASRPSGVETQYF
-	TRBJ1-2	TRBV12-3/TRBV12-4	-	TGTGCCAGCAGTTTGCCGTGGACTAACTATGGCTACACCTTC	CASSLPWTNYGYTF
few	TRBJ2-5	TRBV20-1	TRBD2	TGCAGTGCTAGAGCACTAGCGGGAGTGGGAGAGACCCAGTACTTC	CSARALAGVGETQYF
many	TRBJ2-1	TRBV28	-	TGTGCCAGCAGTTTAACGGGAGTGCCCAATGAGCAGTTCTTC	CASSLTGVPNEQFF
many	TRBJ2-5	TRBV7-2	-	TGTGCCAGCAGCTTAAGGGGTCTGCAAGAGACCCAGTACTTC	CASSLRGLQETQYF
many	TRBJ2-1	TRBV9	-	TGTGCCAGCAGCGTAGGTCAGCGGGCATCCTACAATGAGCAGTTCTTC	CASSVGQRASYNEQFF
many	TRBJ2-5	TRBV7-9	-	TGTGCCAGCAGCTTAGTCGGAGAGACCCAGTACTTC	CASSLVGETQYF
-	TRBJ2-7	TRBV4-3	-	TGCGCCAGCAGCCAACGAACAGGCGCCAATTACGAGCAGTACTTC	CASSQRTGANYEQYF
few	TRBJ2-1	TRBV20-1	TRBD1	TGCAGTGCCCTGGGACAGTACAATGAGCAGTTCTTC	CSALGQYNEQFF
-	TRBJ1-6	TRBV19	TRBD1	TGTGCCAGTAGTATAACGGGACAGGGCCGCTCACCCCTCCACTTT	CASSITGQGRSPLHF
few	TRBJ2-5	TRBV12-3/TRBV12-4	-	TGTGCCAGCAGTCAACCAGGAGTACGACAAGAGACCCAGTACTTC	CASSQPGVRQETQYF
few	TRBJ2-5	TRBV6-6	-	TGTGCCAGCATTCATATCGGGTGGGAGACCCAGTACTTC	CASIHIGWETQYF
few	TRBJ1-1	TRBV28	-	TGTGCCAGCACCGAGGGCGGCGACACTGAAGCTTTCTTT	CASTEGGDTEAFF
-	TRBJ2-7	TRBV7-6	TRBD2	TGTGCCAGCAGCTCCGGGACTAGCGGGGCCTACGAGCAGTACTTC	CASSSGTSGAYEQYF
few	TRBJ2-5	TRBV3-1	-	TGTGCCAGCAGCCAAGGGGCCTACAAAGAGACCCAGTACTTC	CASSQGAYKETQYF
few	TRBJ2-1	TRBV15	-	TGTGCCACCAGCCAAGGGCCTCCCCCTAACAATGAGCAGTTCTTC	CATSQGPPPNNEQFF
few	TRBJ2-7	TRBV7-8	TRBD2	TGTGCCAGCAGACCCGAGGGACTAGGGGTCCACGAGCAGTACTTC	CASRPEGLGVHEQYF
-	TRBJ1-3	TRBV5-1	TRBD1	TGCGCCCCCAGGGACAGGTTACTCTCTGGAAACACCATATATTTT	CAPRDRLLSGNTIYF
-	TRBJ1-2	TRBV12-3/TRBV12-4	-	TGTGCCAGCAGTCCGACTGGCGGACTAAACTATGGCTACACCTTC	CASSPTGGLNYGYTF
-	TRBJ1-4	TRBV28	TRBD1	TGTGCCAGCAGGCCCGGGACAGGGGGCGGCGAAAAACTGTTTTTT	CASRPGTGGGEKLFF
few	TRBJ2-1	TRBV23-1	-	TGCGCCAGCAGTCAATGGAGTCAGGATGAGCAGTTCTTC	CASSQWSQDEQFF
few	TRBJ1-2	TRBV29-1	-	TGCAGCGCCCGGGTGGGGGACCTCTATGGCTACACCTTC	CSARVGDLYGYTF